This record concerns one T cell receptor beta chain sequence. The target antigen is unknown. TRB rearrangements spanning V, D and J were amplified using mixed TRB-A/B primers. MiXCR, run by TCRdb on the multiplex PCR reads, gives a single entry per CDR3 protein. The repertoire holds thousands of distinct CDR3 sequences, with roughly 53% as singletons. CDR1 and CDR2 from the germline V gene are SQVTM and ANQGSEA. The V and J ends lost 1 base and 5 bases respectively, with 11 bases between them. This CDR3 is 13 amino acids long. The record originates from a study of T cell repertoires in aging, cancer and after chemotherapy. Study information: Repeat sampling of healthy donors over several months to years showed clear clonal overlap. Study-wide findings and caveats: Rebound thymic output was suggested by rising median generation probability during chemotherapy in each cancer cohort. Compared with age-matched healthy donors, untreated hematological or solid cancer patients showed higher blood TCR clonality. These repertoire data do not allow conclusions about immunological memory after chemotherapy.

Peripheral blood genomic DNA, not sorted cells or RNA, was the template. The sequence came from a human donor in good health. Sequenced: blood. The chain recombines TRBV29-1 with TRBJ1-1; D gene uncertain. CDR3 amino acids: CSVEGVGWTEAFF. The CDR3, as DNA: TGCAGCGTTGAAGGGGTAGGGTGGACTGAAGCTTTCTTT.